Listed here are 28 T cell receptor beta chains from one sample, sequenced in a study of yellow fever vaccine responses in identical twins. One entry per CDR3 protein, called by TCRdb with MiXCR from the RT-PCR reads. This sample has some 20,000 distinct CDR3 sequences, with around four fifths found just once. This specimen was T cells from blood (PBMCs), unsorted or a sorted subset (not recorded which), taken before or after yellow fever vaccination (not recorded which). These receptors came from a woman younger than 35 who received the yellow fever vaccine.

The V call is TRBV18, the J call TRBJ2-5, with 8 bases matching TRBD2. Germline V gene lookup returns CDR1 KGHSH and CDR2 LQKENI. The CDR3 runs to 14 residues. The J segment lost 3 bases and the V segment lost 6 bases, leaving 6 bases of the junction unmatched. The CDR3 nucleotides are TGTGCCAGCTCCCGGGGGACTAGTGAAGAGACCCAGTACTTC. This codes for CASSRGTSEETQYF.

This chain joins TRBV11-1 and TRBJ2-1; 7 positions match TRBD2. The trim removed 6 bases at V and 0 bases at J, leaving 8 bases unmatched. The germline CDR1 and CDR2 sequences are SGHAT and FQDESV (reference sequence). CDR3 length: 16 residues. CDR3 nucleotide sequence: TGTGCCAGCAGGAACCCCGGGGGGAGCTCCTACAATGAGCAGTTCTTC. The encoded protein is CASRNPGGSSYNEQFF.

This sequence joins TRBV20-1 and TRBJ2-1; TRBD2 is a possible D gene (5 bases). The CDR3 totals 12 residues. Germline V gene sequence: CDR1 DFQATT, CDR2 SNEGSKA (reference sequence). With 5 bases removed from V and 6 bases from J, the gap between germline ends came to 11 bases. CDR3 amino acids: CSAGRDLNEQFF. CDR3 DNA sequence: TGCAGTGCTGGTCGGGATCTCAATGAGCAGTTCTTC.

This chain uses TRBV11-2 with TRBJ2-7; no firm D call. Germline V CDR1 and CDR2: SGHAT, FQNNGV. CDR3 length equals 15 residues. Trimming took off 4 bases at V and 0 bases at J, with 13 bases between the two ends. The CDR3 region is CASSYVLTSSYEQYF. The CDR3 nucleotides are TGTGCCAGCAGCTACGTCCTCACGAGCTCCTACGAGCAGTACTTC.

This chain uses TRBV10-3 with TRBJ2-2; TRBD1 or TRBD2 may be the D gene (5 bases each). Trimming left V 0 bases short and J 5 bases short, with 10 bases between. This CDR3 has 15 amino acids. Germline CDR1 reads ENHRY; CDR2 reads SYGVKD. As DNA, the CDR3 is TGTGCCATCAGTGAGTCGAGGGGCCGGACCGGGGAGCTGTTTTTT. Its protein is CAISESRGRTGELFF.

V gene TRBV18 combines with J gene TRBJ1-4, with D tentatively TRBD1 (5 bases). From germline, CDR1 is KGHSH and CDR2 LQKENI. Deletions cut 2 bases from V and 7 bases from J, with 20 bases between. CDR3 length: 17 amino acids. CDR3 in DNA: TGTGCCAGCTCACCAATACAGGCCTCGGGGATGGGTGAAAAACTGTTTTTT. This translates into CASSPIQASGMGEKLFF.

The chain joins TRBV20-1 to TRBJ1-5; D uncertain. This CDR3 has 13 amino acids. Trimming took off 3 bases at V and 4 bases at J, with 10 bases between the two ends. The germline V gene has CDR1 DFQATT and CDR2 SNEGSKA (reference sequence). The CDR3 loop reads CSARSDLNQPQHF. CDR3 DNA: TGCAGTGCTAGGTCGGATCTAAATCAGCCCCAGCATTTT.

The V gene is TRBV7-9, the J gene TRBJ1-4; 7 bases line up with TRBD1. Losses at the gene ends were 5 bases for V and 8 bases for J; bases not matched to a gene: 11. Germline V lookup: CDR1 SEHNR, CDR2 FQNEAQ (reference sequence). This CDR3 comprises 15 residues. The CDR3 DNA reads as TGTGCCAGCAGCCGGCAGGAAGGGGGCGGCGAAAAACTGTTTTTT. Its protein product is CASSRQEGGGEKLFF. The full variable domain, with the rest looked up from reference TRBV7-9 and TRBJ1-4, is DTGVSQNPRHKITKRGQNVTFRCDPISEHNRLYWYRQTLGQGPEFLTYFQNEAQLEKSRLLSDRFSAERPKGSFSTLEIQRTEQGDSAMYLCASSRQEGGGEKLFFGSGTQLSVL.

For the CDR3, the DNA is TGTGCCAGCAGCGCAGGGAACTCTGGAAACACCATATATTTT. This gives the protein CASSAGNSGNTIYF. The chain joins TRBV5-4 to TRBJ1-3; tentative D call: TRBD1 (5 bases). The germline V gene encodes CDR1 SGHNT and CDR2 YYREEE (reference sequence). The CDR3 contains 14 residues. Trimming shortened V by 4 bases and J by 0 bases, and 8 bases separated the two germline ends.

The V and J genes are TRBV7-3 and TRBJ1-6, with 9 bases lining up with TRBD1. CDR1 and CDR2 (germline): SGHTA, FQGTGA. CDR3 length: 14 residues. Trimming at V came to 1 base and at J to 9 bases, leaving 1 base not matched to a gene. CDR3 nucleotides: TGTGCCAGCAGCTTAATGGGACAGGGTTCACCCCTCCACTTT. Protein sequence: CASSLMGQGSPLHF.

This chain connects TRBV2 to TRBJ2-1; the D is unclear. CDR3 size: 16 residues. Germline CDR1 is SNHLY and CDR2 is FYNNEI. The germline V and J ends were trimmed by 4 bases and 1 base, with 14 bases remaining between them. CDR3 sequence: CASSGPAARSYNEQFF. The CDR3 DNA is TGTGCCAGCAGTGGGCCCGCGGCACGGTCCTACAATGAGCAGTTCTTC. Together with reference TRBV2 and TRBJ2-1, the CDR3 gives the full variable domain: EPEVTQTPSHQVTQMGQEVILRCVPISNHLYFYWYRQILGQKVEFLVSFYNNEISEKSEIFDDQFSVERPDGSNFTLKIRSTKLEDSAMYFCASSGPAARSYNEQFFGPGTRLTVL.

The V call is TRBV20-1, the J call TRBJ2-6; D remains ambiguous. Trimming took off 0 bases at V and 0 bases at J, with 6 bases between the two ends. CDR1 and CDR2 (germline): DFQATT, SNEGSKA (reference sequence). The CDR3 has 15 amino acids. The CDR3 sequence is CSARDKTSGANVLTF. CDR3 nucleotide sequence: TGCAGTGCTAGAGATAAGACCTCTGGGGCCAACGTCCTGACTTTC.

This clonotype was counted only a few times. The J gene is TRBJ2-5, the V gene TRBV3-1; no definite D call. Germline loops: CDR1 LGHDT, CDR2 YNNKEL (reference sequence). The CDR3 has 11 residues. Trimming removed 3 bases from V and 4 bases from J, with 3 bases in between. CDR3 loop: CASSHLETQYF. The DNA of the CDR3 is TGTGCCAGCAGCCACCTAGAGACCCAGTACTTC.

J is TRBJ1-1 and V is TRBV15; D perhaps matches TRBD1 (5 bases). The CDR3 consists of 15 residues. The germline V gene encodes CDR1 LNHNV and CDR2 YYDKDF (reference sequence). Trimming cost V 1 base and J 0 bases, with 9 bases left between them. The CDR3 protein is CATSRGSGLNTEAFF. CDR3 sequence (DNA): TGTGCCACCAGCAGAGGGTCAGGGTTGAACACTGAAGCTTTCTTT.

This clonotype came up a few times. The V and J genes are TRBV11-2 and TRBJ2-2; 10 bases fit TRBD2. This CDR3 contains 16 residues. Germline V gene data show CDR1 as SGHAT and CDR2 as FQNNGV. J was trimmed by 8 bases and V by 6 bases; bases with no gene match: 12. CDR3 sequence: CASRRASGSVSGELFF. The DNA for the CDR3 is TGTGCCAGCAGAAGAGCTAGCGGGAGTGTGTCGGGGGAGCTGTTTTTT.

The V and J genes are TRBV28 and TRBJ1-5, with D possibly TRBD1 on 5 matching bases. Germline V gene lookup returns CDR1 MDHEN and CDR2 SYDVKM. Trimming took 4 bases from V and 1 from J, leaving 14 bases between them. The CDR3 length is 16 residues. Written as DNA, the CDR3 is TGTGCCAGCAGTTGGCCCAGGGAGGTAAGCAATCAGCCCCAGCATTTT. Translating gives CASSWPREVSNQPQHF.

This sequence joins TRBV5-5 and TRBJ1-1; 7 bases agree with TRBD1. This CDR3 is 12 amino acids long. Germline V gene sequence: CDR1 SGHKS, CDR2 YYEKEE (reference sequence). V shed 7 bases and J 4 bases; nucleotides not matched to a gene: 4. The CDR3 DNA is TGTGCCAGCGACAGGGACGGCACTGAAGCTTTCTTT. It translates to CASDRDGTEAFF.

This clonotype was seen more than once but under ten times. The rearrangement uses TRBV29-1 and TRBJ1-1; a possible D gene is TRBD1 (6 bases). The CDR3 spans 14 residues. Germline CDR1 and CDR2: SQVTM and ANQGSEA. Trimming stripped 2 bases from V and 4 bases from J, with 14 bases between. The CDR3 loop reads CSVERDTQSTEAFF. The CDR3 nucleotides are TGCAGCGTTGAACGGGACACCCAGAGCACTGAAGCTTTCTTT. The complete variable domain, with remaining parts taken from reference TRBV29-1 and TRBJ1-1, reads SAVISQKPSRDICQRGTSLTIQCQVDSQVTMMFWYRQQPGQSLTLIATANQGSEATYESGFVIDKFPISRPNLTFSTLTVSNMSPEDSSIYLCSVERDTQSTEAFFGQGTRLTVV.

The chain is built from TRBV4-1 and TRBJ2-7; possible D gene TRBD1, 5 bases. The germline V gene has CDR1 MGHRA and CDR2 YSYEKL. V lost 0 bases and J 2 bases, leaving 14 bases between the germline ends. The CDR3 length is 16 residues. The CDR3, as DNA: TGCGCCAGCAGCCAAGATTGGGCAGGGTTGGCCTACGAGCAGTACTTC. This translates into CASSQDWAGLAYEQYF.

CDR3 region: CASRRPGQHGYTF. The CDR3, as DNA: TGCGCCAGCAGAAGGCCGGGACAGCATGGCTACACCTTC. The chain is built from TRBV23-1 and TRBJ1-2, with 7 bases aligning to TRBD1. TRBV23-1 is an ORF, with its function uncertain. The J segment lost 6 bases and the V segment lost 6 bases, leaving 7 bases of the junction unmatched. The CDR3 is 13 amino acids.

The chain recombines TRBV2 with TRBJ2-7; a possible D gene is TRBD2 (6 bases). The V gene lost 1 base and the J gene lost 2 bases, with 12 bases spanning the gap. Germline CDR1 is SNHLY and CDR2 is FYNNEI. The CDR3 totals 15 residues. CDR3 bases: TGTGCCAGCAGTGAAGTCGGTAGCGGTCCCTACGAGCAGTACTTC. It codes for CASSEVGSGPYEQYF.

The chain combines TRBV3-1 with TRBJ1-1; the D is unclear. The CDR3 is 14 residues long. Trimming left V 2 bases short and J 3 bases short, with 10 bases between. The V gene's germline CDR1 is LGHDT and CDR2 YNNKEL (reference sequence). This CDR3 reads CASSQHQFHTEAFF. The CDR3 DNA follows: TGTGCCAGCAGCCAACACCAATTCCACACTGAAGCTTTCTTT.

J is TRBJ2-5 and V is TRBV29-1; TRBD1 aligns across 9 bases. Germline CDR1 SQVTM, CDR2 ANQGSEA. The CDR3 is 13 amino acids. V was clipped by 6 bases and J by 2 bases; unmatched bases: 4. This chain's CDR3 is CSVGTGKQETQYF. For the CDR3, the DNA is TGCAGCGTCGGGACAGGGAAACAAGAGACCCAGTACTTC.

The V and J genes are TRBV29-1 and TRBJ1-4, with D unclear. The CDR3 runs to 14 residues. Germline V CDR1 and CDR2: SQVTM, ANQGSEA. Trimming removed 3 bases at V and 8 bases at J, with 16 bases between. The CDR3 DNA reads as TGCAGCGTTGACCGTGGCAGCGAAGGGGAAAAACTGTTTTTT. Translating gives CSVDRGSEGEKLFF. The variable domain in full, with the rest retrieved from reference TRBV29-1 and TRBJ1-4, is SAVISQKPSRDICQRGTSLTIQCQVDSQVTMMFWYRQQPGQSLTLIATANQGSEATYESGFVIDKFPISRPNLTFSTLTVSNMSPEDSSIYLCSVDRGSEGEKLFFGSGTQLSVL.

The chain employs TRBV6-2 or TRBV6-3 and TRBJ2-1; 10 bases map to TRBD2. CDR3 length: 15 residues. V was clipped by 6 bases and J by 4 bases; unmatched bases: 6. Germline lookup yields CDR1 MNHEY and CDR2 SVGEGT. The CDR3 DNA reads as TGTGCCAGCAGCCCGCTAGCGGGAGCGTACAATGAGCAGTTCTTC. The encoded protein is CASSPLAGAYNEQFF.

This clonotype was observed once. The chain employs TRBV7-6 and TRBJ1-1, with D unclear. Trimming shortened V by 3 bases and J by 0 bases, and 5 bases separated the two germline ends. The CDR3 consists of 13 residues. CDR1 and CDR2 (germline): SGHVS, FNYEAQ. The chain's CDR3 is CASSFGLNTEAFF. The CDR3, as DNA: TGTGCCAGCAGCTTTGGGTTGAACACTGAAGCTTTCTTT.

This clonotype occurred once. The rearrangement joins TRBV18 to TRBJ2-1, with a weak D call TRBD1 (6 bases). Trimming stripped 3 bases from V and 2 bases from J, with 14 bases between. The CDR3 has 16 residues. The germline V gene encodes CDR1 KGHSH and CDR2 LQKENI. CDR3 bases: TGTGCCAGCTCACCCTACAGGGTCCAAACCTACAATGAGCAGTTCTTC. Protein: CASSPYRVQTYNEQFF.

This rearrangement joins TRBV2 to TRBJ1-5; D not certain. The CDR3 runs to 14 residues. Deletions cut 6 bases from V and 7 bases from J, with 16 bases between. The germline CDR1 and CDR2 sequences are SNHLY and FYNNEI. For the CDR3, the DNA is TGTGCCAGCAGGAGGGAGGAAACTGGGCAGCCCCAGCATTTT. Residues: CASRREETGQPQHF.